Sequencing of this T cell receptor (beta chain) was carried out in a study of T cell responses to AZD1222 COVID-19 vaccine. Germline V gives CDR1 MRHNA, CDR2 SNTAGT. The CDR3 consists of 15 residues. V dropped 0 bases and J dropped 7; count of bases not matched to a gene: 6. Worth noting for this clone: Antigen: not known.

Only in-frame clones appear in the TCRdb table, and some are missing; sequencing was by immunoSEQ multiplex PCR. The sample consists of approximately 130,000 clones, more than 90% of them appearing once. Overall study findings and caveats: A mostly white British donor set with more females was recruited, and clonal diversity was possibly underestimated. Two doses of AZD1222 preceded a rise in Spike-specific TCR breadth and depth. AZD1222 recipients seropositive at baseline numbered only five to seven.

This TCR was sampled from an adult in good health. The sequencing here drew on peripheral blood, taken on day 0 of AZD1222 vaccination. This chain links TRBV6-4 with TRBJ2-1; 7 positions match TRBD2. CDR3 protein: CASSDSSRGGNEQFF. As DNA, the CDR3 is TGTGCCAGCAGTGACTCGAGCCGGGGAGGGAATGAGCAGTTCTTC.